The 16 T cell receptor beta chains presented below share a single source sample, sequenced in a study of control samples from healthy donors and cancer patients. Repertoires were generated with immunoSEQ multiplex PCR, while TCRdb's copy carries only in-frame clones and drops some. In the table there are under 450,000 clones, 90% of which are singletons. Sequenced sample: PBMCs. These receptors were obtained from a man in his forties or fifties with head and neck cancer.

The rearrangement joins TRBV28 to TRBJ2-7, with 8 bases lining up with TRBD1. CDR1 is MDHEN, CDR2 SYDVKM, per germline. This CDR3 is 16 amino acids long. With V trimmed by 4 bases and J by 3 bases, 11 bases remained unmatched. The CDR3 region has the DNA TGTGCCAGCAGTTCTCCGCGGGACAGGTTTCTCTACGAGCAGTACTTC. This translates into CASSSPRDRFLYEQYF.

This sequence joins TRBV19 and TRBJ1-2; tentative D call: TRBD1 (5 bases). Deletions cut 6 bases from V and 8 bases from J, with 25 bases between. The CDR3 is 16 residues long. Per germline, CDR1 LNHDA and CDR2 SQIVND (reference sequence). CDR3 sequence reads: CASSIQGEGLGYGYTF. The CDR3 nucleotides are TGTGCCAGTAGCATCCAGGGAGAGGGGCTGGGTTACGGCTACACCTTC.

CDR3 sequence reads: CASSLTSDNTEAFF. The CDR3 DNA is TGTGCCAGCTCCTTAACTAGTGACAACACTGAAGCTTTCTTT. The chain is built from TRBV9 and TRBJ1-1; no reliable D call. There are 14 residues in the CDR3. Germline loops: CDR1 SGDLS, CDR2 YYNGEE. Trimming shortened V by 7 bases and J by 2 bases, and 15 bases separated the two germline ends.

This CDR3 reads CASTRGGAGANVLTF. As DNA, the CDR3 is TGTGCCAGCACCCGAGGAGGGGCTGGGGCCAACGTCCTGACTTTC. V and J are TRBV9 and TRBJ2-6; tentative D call: TRBD2 (6 bases). The CDR3 sequence is 15 residues long. Germline CDR1 is SGDLS and CDR2 is YYNGEE. V lost 6 bases and J 2 bases, leaving 12 bases between the germline ends.

The CDR3 loop reads CASSLRSDIHYGYTF. The CDR3 DNA sequence: TGTGCCAGCAGCTTGAGGAGCGACATCCACTATGGCTACACCTTC. The V gene is TRBV5-4, the J gene TRBJ1-2; no firm D call. Trimming took off 1 base at V and 3 bases at J, with 13 bases between the two ends. Germline loops: CDR1 SGHNT, CDR2 YYREEE (reference sequence). CDR3 length equals 15 residues. Filled out from reference TRBV5-4 and TRBJ1-2, the complete variable domain reads ETGVTQSPTHLIKTRGQQVTLRCSSQSGHNTVSWYQQALGQGPQFIFQYYREEENGRGNFPPRFSGLQFPNYSSELNVNALELDDSALYLCASSLRSDIHYGYTFGSGTRLTVV.

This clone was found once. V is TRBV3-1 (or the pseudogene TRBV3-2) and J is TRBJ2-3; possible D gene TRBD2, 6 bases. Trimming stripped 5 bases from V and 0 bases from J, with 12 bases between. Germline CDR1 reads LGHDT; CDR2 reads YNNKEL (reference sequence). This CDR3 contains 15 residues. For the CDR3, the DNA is TGTGCCAGCAGCGGAGGGCACCCTAGCACAGATACGCAGTATTTT. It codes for CASSGGHPSTDTQYF.

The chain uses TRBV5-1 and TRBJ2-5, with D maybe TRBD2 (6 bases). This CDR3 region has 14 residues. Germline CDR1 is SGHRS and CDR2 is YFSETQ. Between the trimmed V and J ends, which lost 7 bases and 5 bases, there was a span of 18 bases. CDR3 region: CASSSAGSGETQYF. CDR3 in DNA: TGCGCCAGCTCCTCCGCGGGGTCGGGGGAGACCCAGTACTTC.

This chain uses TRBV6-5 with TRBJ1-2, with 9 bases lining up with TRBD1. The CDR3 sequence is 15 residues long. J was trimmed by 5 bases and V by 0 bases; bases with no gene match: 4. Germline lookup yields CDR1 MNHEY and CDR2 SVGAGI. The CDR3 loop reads CASSYSTGGRYGYTF. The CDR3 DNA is TGTGCCAGCAGTTACTCAACAGGGGGCAGGTATGGCTACACCTTC.

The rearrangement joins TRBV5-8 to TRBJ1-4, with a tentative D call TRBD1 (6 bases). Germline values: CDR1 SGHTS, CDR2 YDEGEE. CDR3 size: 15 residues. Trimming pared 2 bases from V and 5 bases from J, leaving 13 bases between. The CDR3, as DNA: TGTGCCAGCAGCTTCGGACAGTCGACAAATGAAAAACTGTTTTTT. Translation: CASSFGQSTNEKLFF.

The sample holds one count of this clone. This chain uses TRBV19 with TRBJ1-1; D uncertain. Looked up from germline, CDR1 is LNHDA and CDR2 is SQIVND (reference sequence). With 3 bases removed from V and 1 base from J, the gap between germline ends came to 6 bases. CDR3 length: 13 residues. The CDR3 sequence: CASSILRNTEAFF. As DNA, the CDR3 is TGTGCCAGTAGTATCCTCAGGAACACTGAAGCTTTCTTT.

CDR3 protein: CASSSRGLAGVNEQFF. CDR3 in DNA: TGTGCCAGCAGCTCCCGCGGGCTAGCGGGAGTCAATGAGCAGTTCTTC. The chain couples TRBV7-9 to TRBJ2-1; 10 bases line up with TRBD2. The CDR3 has 16 residues. Unmatched junction bases numbered 9, after V lost 4 bases and J lost 6 bases. Germline lookup yields CDR1 SEHNR and CDR2 FQNEAQ (reference sequence).

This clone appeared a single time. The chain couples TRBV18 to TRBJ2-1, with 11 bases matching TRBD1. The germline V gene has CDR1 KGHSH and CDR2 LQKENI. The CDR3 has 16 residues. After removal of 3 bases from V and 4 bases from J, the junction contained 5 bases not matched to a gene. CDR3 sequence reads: CASSPLGQGEYNEQFF. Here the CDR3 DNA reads TGTGCCAGCTCACCCCTGGGACAGGGGGAGTACAATGAGCAGTTCTTC.

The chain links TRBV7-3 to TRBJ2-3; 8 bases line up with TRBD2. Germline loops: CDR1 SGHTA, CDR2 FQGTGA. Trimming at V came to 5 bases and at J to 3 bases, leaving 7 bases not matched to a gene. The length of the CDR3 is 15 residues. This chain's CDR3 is CASSPRAGVTDTQYF. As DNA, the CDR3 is TGTGCCAGCAGCCCCCGAGCGGGAGTAACAGATACGCAGTATTTT.

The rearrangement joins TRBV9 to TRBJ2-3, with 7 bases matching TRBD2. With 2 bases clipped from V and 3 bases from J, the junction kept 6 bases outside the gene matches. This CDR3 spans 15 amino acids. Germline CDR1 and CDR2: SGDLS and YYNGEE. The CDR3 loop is CASSVGLELTDTQYF. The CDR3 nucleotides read TGTGCCAGCAGCGTCGGACTAGAACTTACAGATACGCAGTATTTT.

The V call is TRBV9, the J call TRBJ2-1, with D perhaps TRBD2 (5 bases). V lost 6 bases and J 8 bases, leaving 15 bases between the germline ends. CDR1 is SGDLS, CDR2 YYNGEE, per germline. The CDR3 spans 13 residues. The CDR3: CASMAGTADEQFF. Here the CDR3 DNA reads TGTGCCAGCATGGCGGGTACCGCCGATGAGCAGTTCTTC.

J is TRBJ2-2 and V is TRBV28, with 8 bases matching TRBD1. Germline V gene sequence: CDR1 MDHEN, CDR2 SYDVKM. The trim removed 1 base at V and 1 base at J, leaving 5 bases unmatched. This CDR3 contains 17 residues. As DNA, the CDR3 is TGTGCCAGCAGTTTATCGACAGGGGCCCTGAACACCGGGGAGCTGTTTTTT. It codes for CASSLSTGALNTGELFF.